Below are 22 T cell receptor beta chains sequenced from a single sample in a study of T cells in Graves' hyperthyroidism and ophthalmopathy. TCR beta CDR3 regions were amplified from RNA. When the TCR CDR3 underwent first-round RT-PCR, the HTBI primer set was used. MiXCR, run by TCRdb on the multiplex PCR reads, gives a single entry per CDR3 protein. The sample lists nearly 750,000 distinct CDR3 sequences; around 40% were seen once. Sample: blood. The source is a woman in her 40s with Graves' hyperthyroidism.

The genes are TRBV7-9 and TRBJ1-1; no clear D. The CDR3 is 13 residues long. Germline V gene sequence: CDR1 SEHNR, CDR2 FQNEAQ (reference sequence). V gave up 10 bases and J gave up 0 bases, with 12 bases separating them. The CDR3: CATGEVVNTEAFF. DNA of the CDR3: TGTGCCACGGGTGAGGTGGTGAACACTGAAGCTTTCTTT.

This clonotype was found many times. No DNA is shown, since the ends of the CDR3 on it are uncertain; the CDR3 is the one TCRdb lists. This chain connects TRBV19 to TRBJ1-3; the table's D call of TRBD1 was not tested on the DNA. The CDR3 length is 15 residues, termini included. From germline, CDR1 is LNHDA and CDR2 SQIVND (reference sequence). The CDR3 sequence: CASTSGQTSGNTIYF.

The chain links TRBV7-2 to TRBJ2-2; TRBD1 agrees at 8 bases. With V trimmed by 3 bases and J by 6 bases, 9 bases remained unmatched. Per the germline V gene, CDR1 is SGHTA and CDR2 is FQGNSA. The CDR3 is 16 amino acids. This CDR3 reads CASSFGTGGLSGELFF. In DNA form, the CDR3 reads TGTGCCAGCAGCTTTGGGACAGGCGGGTTATCCGGGGAGCTGTTTTTT.

The V and J genes are TRBV7-9 and TRBJ1-2; a possible D gene is TRBD1 (5 bases). The CDR3 sequence is 20 residues long. V was trimmed by 1 base and J by 0 bases, leaving 24 bases between them. The germline V gene has CDR1 SEHNR and CDR2 FQNEAQ (reference sequence). CDR3 loop: CASSLGRGNLHATANYGYTF. As DNA, the CDR3 is TGTGCCAGCAGCTTAGGTCGTGGAAACCTCCACGCGACAGCTAACTATGGCTACACCTTC.

The chain carries TRBV6-1 and TRBJ1-1; D remains unclear. The germline CDR1 and CDR2 sequences are MNHNS and SASEGT. The CDR3 spans 13 residues. Trimming took 3 bases from V and 8 from J, leaving 13 bases between them. As DNA, the CDR3 is TGTGCCAGCAGTGAGAGTTCATGGGAAGAAGCTTTCTTT. This sequence encodes CASSESSWEEAFF.

This clonotype was seen repeatedly, ten times or more. The V call is TRBV28, the J call TRBJ2-7; D is unclear. The CDR3 length is 12 residues. The V gene lost 7 bases and the J gene lost 1 base, with 8 bases spanning the gap. Germline values: CDR1 MDHEN, CDR2 SYDVKM. For the CDR3, the DNA is TGTGCCAGCAATGGGGTTTCCTACGAGCAGTACTTC. Its translation is CASNGVSYEQYF.

This clonotype occurred a few times. The chain links TRBV15 to TRBJ2-2, with D unresolved. CDR3 length: 14 residues. The germline V and J ends were trimmed by 4 bases and 4 bases, with 10 bases remaining between them. CDR1 is LNHNV, CDR2 YYDKDF, per germline (reference sequence). This CDR3 reads CATSTRRGTGELFF. CDR3 bases: TGTGCCACCAGCACCCGACGCGGCACCGGGGAGCTGTTTTTT.

This clonotype was detected ten times or more. The rearrangement uses TRBV6-6 and TRBJ1-2; a weak D match, TRBD1 (6 bases). Germline values: CDR1 MNHNY, CDR2 SVGAGI (reference sequence). Trimming took off 6 bases at V and 0 bases at J, with 11 bases between the two ends. The CDR3 loop spans 14 amino acids. This CDR3 reads CASRTGTTNYGYTF. In DNA, the CDR3 is TGTGCCAGCAGAACAGGGACTACTAACTATGGCTACACCTTC.

The chain carries TRBV2 and TRBJ1-5; the match to TRBD1 covers 8 bases. This CDR3 comprises 14 residues. Germline-derived CDR1 and CDR2 are SNHLY and FYNNEI. Germline trimming cut 6 bases from V and 11 bases from J; bases unmatched to any gene: 12. The CDR3 nucleotides read TGTGCCAGCAGCTCTGGACAGGGCGGACAGTCCCAGCATTTT. It translates to CASSSGQGGQSQHF.

In its sample, this clonotype was seen a few times. The V call is TRBV6-1, the J call TRBJ2-2; 7 positions match TRBD2. CDR1 and CDR2 (germline): MNHNS, SASEGT. The length of the CDR3 is 16 residues. V was clipped by 8 bases and J by 2 bases; unmatched bases: 11. CDR3 coding DNA: TGTGCCAGCGCTCCCCTCCGGGACTACAACACCGGGGAGCTGTTTTTT. Residues: CASAPLRDYNTGELFF.

The V and J genes are TRBV19 and TRBJ1-5; D unresolved. The germline V gene encodes CDR1 LNHDA and CDR2 SQIVND (reference sequence). V shed 7 bases and J shed 7 bases, with 17 bases lying between them. The CDR3 is made up of 14 amino acids. CDR3 sequence reads: CASTSGQNGQPQHF. As DNA, the CDR3 is TGTGCCAGTACCTCCGGGCAGAACGGGCAGCCCCAGCATTTT.

This rearrangement joins TRBV12-3 or TRBV12-4 to TRBJ1-1; D possibly corresponds to TRBD1 (5 bases). The ends were cut back, 1 base at V and 6 bases at J, with 12 bases in the middle. The CDR3 contains 14 residues. The CDR3 DNA reads as TGTGCCAGCAGTTTAGAAGTAGGGGACGCTGAAGCTTTCTTT. Amino acids: CASSLEVGDAEAFF.

The V call is TRBV20-1, the J call TRBJ2-7, with D perhaps TRBD2 (6 bases). The CDR3 has 13 residues. Germline V gene data show CDR1 as DFQATT and CDR2 as SNEGSKA (reference sequence). V dropped 6 bases and J dropped 6 bases, with 18 bases sitting between them. The chain's CDR3 is CSAQPTRVREQYF. The CDR3 DNA reads TGCAGTGCGCAACCGACTAGAGTGCGCGAGCAGTACTTC.

Turning to this clonotype: One base away lies a much larger clone, so this may be a sequencing read error. The chain joins TRBV6-6 to TRBJ2-5, with D maybe TRBD1 (6 bases). The CDR3 totals 14 residues. Germline V gives CDR1 MNHNY, CDR2 SVGAGI (reference sequence). The V end lost 6 bases, the J end lost 4 bases, and 15 bases lay between the germline ends. CDR3 coding DNA: TGTGCCAGCAGGTACAGGGCCGACCGAGAGACCCAGTACTTC. Protein product: CASRYRADRETQYF.

The gene calls are TRBV2 and TRBJ2-5; 9 bases are a match to TRBD1. Per the germline V gene, CDR1 is SNHLY and CDR2 is FYNNEI. CDR3 length: 15 amino acids. Trimming cost V 8 bases and J 1 base; bases outside gene matches: 8. CDR3 residues: CASSPGTGLQETQYF. In DNA form, the CDR3 reads TGTGCCAGCTCACCCGGGACAGGGCTCCAAGAGACCCAGTACTTC.

CDR3 DNA sequence: TGTGCCATCAGTGAGATTAGCGGGGAGCTGTTTTTT. Translated: CAISEISGELFF. The rearrangement uses TRBV10-3 and TRBJ2-2; no clear D. The V end was cut by 2 bases, the J end by 7 bases, with 5 bases between. CDR3 size: 12 residues. Germline assignment: CDR1 ENHRY and CDR2 SYGVKD.

J is TRBJ2-5 and V is TRBV7-2, with D possibly TRBD1 on 6 matching bases. V was clipped by 6 bases and J by 5 bases, with 16 bases between them. The length of the CDR3 is 14 residues. Germline CDR1 and CDR2: SGHTA and FQGNSA. The CDR3 loop reads CASRPGRGRETQYF. In DNA form, the CDR3 reads TGTGCCAGCAGGCCAGGCAGGGGTAGGGAGACCCAGTACTTC. Full variable domain (outside the CDR3, taken from reference TRBV7-2 and TRBJ2-5): GAGVSQSPSNKVTEKGKDVELRCDPISGHTALYWYRQSLGQGLEFLIYFQGNSAPDKSGLPSDRFSAERTGGSVSTLTIQRTQQEDSAVYLCASRPGRGRETQYFGPGTRLLVL.

The chain employs TRBV28 and TRBJ1-1; no clear D. This CDR3 is 12 amino acids long. Trimming pared 7 bases from V and 1 base from J, leaving 7 bases between. Per germline, CDR1 MDHEN and CDR2 SYDVKM. CDR3 nucleotides: TGTGCCAGCATATTATGGAACACTGAAGCTTTCTTT. Protein sequence: CASILWNTEAFF.

The chain has TRBV4-3 and TRBJ1-2; D is possibly TRBD1 (6 bases). The CDR3 spans 16 residues. The V end lost 1 base, the J end lost 3 bases, and 15 bases lay between the germline ends. CDR1 and CDR2 from the germline V gene are LGHNA and YSLEER. DNA for the CDR3: TGCGCCAGCAGCCAAGGGAGGGGGGGTGACTACTATGGCTACACCTTC. It codes for CASSQGRGGDYYGYTF.

This clonotype was seen ten or more times. The genes are TRBV5-6 and TRBJ2-7, with D uncertain. The CDR3 has 13 amino acids. Germline CDR1 SGHDT, CDR2 YYEEEE. The ends were cut back, 4 bases at V and 0 bases at J, with 8 bases in the middle. The CDR3 DNA follows: TGTGCCAGCAGCGACATGAGCTCCTACGAGCAGTACTTC. This codes for CASSDMSSYEQYF.

This clonotype turned up a few times. V and J are TRBV10-3 and TRBJ2-5, with TRBD2 matching 11 bases. The end of the DNA aligns better with TRBJ2-1, so the J call may be wrong. This CDR3 has 15 residues. Germline values: CDR1 ENHRY, CDR2 SYGVKD. The CDR3 protein is CAISEELAGAREQFF. The DNA of the CDR3 is TGTGCCATCAGTGAGGAACTAGCGGGGGCAAGGGAGCAGTTCTTC.

This clonotype was seen at least ten times. This rearrangement joins TRBV12-3 or TRBV12-4 to TRBJ2-7; D is perhaps TRBD2 (6 bases). The CDR3 runs to 15 residues. Between the trimmed V and J ends, which lost 4 bases and 2 bases, there was a span of 15 bases. The CDR3 DNA sequence: TGTGCCAGCAGTTCCCCGGGAGAGGGACCCTACGAGCAGTACTTC. Protein product: CASSSPGEGPYEQYF.